One sample yielded the 27 T cell receptor beta chains listed below, sequenced in a study of shared clonotypes between healthy human individuals. Terminally differentiated effector memory CD45RA+ cells were left out of the naive CD8 fraction, which was CD45RO-negative and positively selected for CCR7. Data came from immunoSEQ multiplex PCR; TCRdb stores just in-frame clones and leaves some out. The table includes around 600,000 clones, nearly 98% detected once. Material for sequencing was naive CD8+ T cells sorted from blood. These receptors originate from a man younger than 45 in good health.

The rearrangement uses TRBV7-9 and TRBJ1-5; 9 nucleotides line up with TRBD1. This CDR3 is built from 17 residues. Germline CDR1 and CDR2: SEHNR and FQNEAQ (reference sequence). Trimming removed 5 bases from V and 2 bases from J; junction bases left unmatched: 10. CDR3 nucleotide sequence: TGTGCCAGCAGCGACCTCACAGGGGGCGCCGGCAATCAGCCCCAGCATTTT. Protein sequence: CASSDLTGGAGNQPQHF.

This clone has a single count. The gene calls are TRBV4-1 and TRBJ2-1, with D possibly matching TRBD1 (6 bases). CDR3 length: 18 residues. Per germline, CDR1 MGHRA and CDR2 YSYEKL. V lost 0 bases and J 2 bases, leaving 17 bases between the germline ends. The CDR3 loop is CASSQDGVFRQAYNEQFF. The CDR3 bases are TGCGCCAGCAGCCAAGATGGTGTCTTTAGACAGGCCTACAATGAGCAGTTCTTC.

The rearrangement joins TRBV7-3 to TRBJ2-5; maybe TRBD1 (5 bases). V was cut by 4 bases and J by 4 bases, with 13 bases left in between. The V gene's germline CDR1 is SGHTA and CDR2 FQGTGA. This CDR3 contains 14 residues. For the CDR3, the DNA is TGTGCCAGCAGCTACCAGGGAAATGTAGAGACCCAGTACTTC. Translation gives CASSYQGNVETQYF.

The chain is built from TRBV5-1 and TRBJ2-2; 10 bases match TRBD2. The CDR3 is made up of 16 amino acids. Germline CDR1 SGHRS, CDR2 YFSETQ. V lost 0 bases, J lost 7 bases, and 6 bases stayed unmatched. The DNA for the CDR3 is TGCGCCAGCAGCTTGGCCTCTAGCGGGAGTCACGGGGAGCTGTTTTTT. Translation: CASSLASSGSHGELFF.

This clone appeared a single time. J is TRBJ1-1 and V is TRBV6-6; D is uncertain. The CDR3 consists of 11 residues. Trimming cost V 5 bases and J 5 bases, with 6 bases left between them. CDR1 and CDR2 from the germline V gene are MNHNY and SVGAGI (reference sequence). The CDR3 loop is CASSRETEAFF. The CDR3 nucleotides are TGTGCCAGCAGTAGGGAAACTGAAGCTTTCTTT.

V is TRBV2 and J is TRBJ1-1; D gene ambiguous. The V and J ends lost 2 bases and 0 bases respectively, with 16 bases between them. This CDR3 spans 17 amino acids. In germline, CDR1 is SNHLY, CDR2 FYNNEI. The CDR3, as DNA: TGTGCCAGCAGTGAAATCATGGAGGAAACAATGAACACTGAAGCTTTCTTT. Amino acid sequence: CASSEIMEETMNTEAFF.

Of note for this clone: Other DNA sequences within the sample encode an identical CDR3. The DNA of the CDR3 is TGTGCCAGCAGCCCCAGGACATCCTACGAGCAGTACTTC. Amino acid sequence: CASSPRTSYEQYF. The chain carries TRBV7-9 and TRBJ2-7; D might be TRBD1 (5 bases). The germline V and J ends were trimmed by 5 bases and 1 base, with 9 bases remaining between them. This CDR3 is built from 13 residues. Germline-derived CDR1 and CDR2 are SEHNR and FQNEAQ (reference sequence).

The chain combines TRBV27 with TRBJ2-2; D is perhaps TRBD2 (6 bases). Trimming removed 5 bases at V and 6 bases at J, with 16 bases between. The V gene's germline CDR1 is MNHEY and CDR2 SMNVEV (reference sequence). The CDR3 totals 15 residues. CDR3 DNA sequence: TGTGCCAGCAGTATACGACTAGGGGTTCCCGGGGAGCTGTTTTTT. Its translation is CASSIRLGVPGELFF.

V usage is TRBV19 and J usage is TRBJ1-5; D not certain. This CDR3 has 14 residues. Germline V gene data show CDR1 as LNHDA and CDR2 as SQIVND (reference sequence). Trimming cost V 3 bases and J 6 bases, with 12 bases left between them. This CDR3 is CASSMMGRGQPQHF. CDR3 in DNA: TGTGCCAGTAGTATGATGGGTCGCGGTCAGCCCCAGCATTTT.

V and J are TRBV27 and TRBJ2-1; D is unresolved. The CDR3 has 13 residues. The V and J ends lost 5 bases and 2 bases respectively, with 7 bases between them. Looked up from germline, CDR1 is MNHEY and CDR2 is SMNVEV (reference sequence). Here the CDR3 DNA reads TGTGCCAGCAGTCTCGGCGCCTACAATGAGCAGTTCTTC. Encoded protein: CASSLGAYNEQFF.

The gene calls are TRBV7-8 and TRBJ2-3; 9 bases fit TRBD2. The germline V gene encodes CDR1 SGHVS and CDR2 FQNEAQ. V lost 6 bases to trimming and J lost 0 bases; unmatched junction nucleotides: 7. This CDR3 region has 16 residues. CDR3 in amino acids: CASRGEREVSTDTQYF. CDR3 DNA: TGTGCCAGCAGGGGGGAGCGGGAGGTCAGCACAGATACGCAGTATTTT.

The chain combines TRBV7-9 with TRBJ2-7; 10 bases match TRBD1. CDR3 length: 16 amino acids. V shed 5 bases and J 0 bases; nucleotides not matched to a gene: 7. CDR1 and CDR2 from the germline V gene are SEHNR and FQNEAQ (reference sequence). CDR3 DNA sequence: TGTGCCAGCAGCCAAGCTGACAGGGGGCTCTCCTACGAGCAGTACTTC. Its translation: CASSQADRGLSYEQYF.

The chain is built from TRBV6-1 and TRBJ2-7, with TRBD2 identical over 7 bases. CDR1 is MNHNS, CDR2 SASEGT, per germline. V was clipped by 10 bases and J by 2 bases; unmatched bases: 11. The CDR3 contains 14 residues. The CDR3 region has the DNA TGTGCCACCTACCGGGGAGGGTTTACCTACGAGCAGTACTTC. Its protein is CATYRGGFTYEQYF.

The CDR3: CASSPPLIAGYIQDSYEQYF. The DNA for the CDR3 is TGCGCCAGCAGCCCCCCCTTAATAGCGGGGTACATCCAAGACTCCTACGAGCAGTACTTC. This chain uses TRBV5-1 with TRBJ2-7, with 8 nucleotides matching TRBD2. V gave up 4 bases and J gave up 0 bases; unmatched junction bases: 21. This CDR3 contains 20 residues. Germline V lookup: CDR1 SGHRS, CDR2 YFSETQ.

This chain uses TRBV6-1 with TRBJ2-1, with 13 bases aligning to TRBD2. V was clipped by 4 bases and J by 12 bases; unmatched bases: 6. The CDR3 has 14 amino acids. Germline V gene sequence: CDR1 MNHNS, CDR2 SASEGT. The CDR3 sequence: CASSALTSGRPQFF. CDR3 in DNA: TGTGCCAGCAGTGCCCTGACTAGCGGGAGGCCGCAGTTCTTC.

The chain is built from TRBV4-3 and TRBJ2-7; D is possibly TRBD1 or TRBD2 (5 bases each). Germline CDR1 is LGHNA and CDR2 is YSLEER. The V gene lost 3 bases and the J gene lost 6 bases, with 18 bases spanning the gap. The CDR3 runs 15 residues. CDR3 sequence: CASSHGALGSAEQYF. The CDR3 DNA reads as TGCGCCAGCAGCCATGGGGCCCTGGGGAGTGCCGAGCAGTACTTC.

The rearrangement uses TRBV27 and TRBJ1-1; 7 bases align to TRBD1. The germline CDR1 and CDR2 sequences are MNHEY and SMNVEV (reference sequence). The CDR3 runs 16 residues. V gave up 0 bases and J gave up 7 bases; unmatched junction bases: 11. Written as DNA, the CDR3 is TGTGCCAGCAGTTTATCGAGCTGGGCAGGGGGTTTTGAAGCTTTCTTT. It translates to CASSLSSWAGGFEAFF.

This CDR3 reads CASSPGTRRGYTF. CDR3 sequence (DNA): TGTGCCAGCAGTCCCGGGACGAGGCGTGGCTACACCTTC. The rearrangement joins TRBV28 to TRBJ1-2; possible D gene TRBD1, 5 bases. V dropped 5 bases and J dropped 7 bases, with 14 bases sitting between them. CDR3 length: 13 residues. From germline, CDR1 is MDHEN and CDR2 SYDVKM.

The rearrangement joins TRBV9 to TRBJ1-2; D is ambiguous. Germline CDR1 and CDR2: SGDLS and YYNGEE. The CDR3 loop spans 16 amino acids. Trimming shortened V by 2 bases and J by 3 bases, and 17 bases separated the two germline ends. CDR3 nucleotides: TGTGCCAGCAGCGTTACGTCTCAGTCGTTTGACTATGGCTACACCTTC. It specifies CASSVTSQSFDYGYTF.

J is TRBJ2-1 and V is TRBV7-9; TRBD1 aligns across 10 bases. CDR3 length: 15 residues. V lost 5 bases to trimming and J lost 5 bases; unmatched junction nucleotides: 6. The V gene's germline CDR1 is SEHNR and CDR2 FQNEAQ (reference sequence). CDR3: CASSMGQGLNNEQFF. The DNA for the CDR3 is TGTGCCAGCAGCATGGGACAGGGGCTGAACAATGAGCAGTTCTTC.

This chain links TRBV9 with TRBJ2-1; 10 bases are shared with TRBD2. J was trimmed by 8 bases and V by 2 bases; bases with no gene match: 4. Germline V lookup: CDR1 SGDLS, CDR2 YYNGEE. The CDR3 consists of 14 residues. The chain's CDR3 is CASSVKLAGYEQFF. Here the CDR3 DNA reads TGTGCCAGCAGCGTGAAACTAGCGGGATATGAGCAGTTCTTC. Full variable domain (outside the CDR3, taken from reference TRBV9 and TRBJ2-1): DSGVTQTPKHLITATGQRVTLRCSPRSGDLSVYWYQQSLDQGLQFLIQYYNGEERAKGNILERFSAQQFPDLHSELNLSSLELGDSALYFCASSVKLAGYEQFFGPGTRLTVL.

This chain links TRBV19 with TRBJ2-1, with 8 nucleotides matching TRBD2. Unmatched junction bases numbered 11, after V lost 0 bases and J lost 1 base. Per germline, CDR1 LNHDA and CDR2 SQIVND (reference sequence). This CDR3 spans 19 amino acids. In nucleotides, the CDR3 is TGTGCCAGTAGTATAGATCATCCCCCCCAGCGGGGGTCCTACAATGAGCAGTTCTTC. Translated, it gives CASSIDHPPQRGSYNEQFF.

In regard to this clone: This sample also contains other DNA sequences that code for the same CDR3. The rearrangement joins TRBV27 to TRBJ2-7, with D possibly being TRBD1 (6 bases). V was clipped by 0 bases and J by 3 bases, with 6 bases between them. This CDR3 is built from 13 residues. The germline CDR1 and CDR2 sequences are MNHEY and SMNVEV (reference sequence). The CDR3 loop reads CASSLSDSYEQYF. The CDR3, as DNA: TGTGCCAGCAGTTTATCGGACAGCTACGAGCAGTACTTC.

This chain connects TRBV6-5 to TRBJ2-6; no reliable D call. The CDR3 runs 12 residues. Trimming took off 5 bases at V and 2 bases at J, with 1 base between the two ends. Germline CDR1 and CDR2: MNHEY and SVGAGI. This chain's CDR3 is CASSPGANVLTF. The CDR3 coding sequence is TGTGCCAGCAGTCCTGGGGCCAACGTCCTGACTTTC.

J is TRBJ2-1 and V is TRBV6-5; 10 bases fit TRBD2. The CDR3 has 15 residues. The trim removed 4 bases at V and 8 bases at J, leaving 8 bases unmatched. The germline V gene encodes CDR1 MNHEY and CDR2 SVGAGI. The CDR3 sequence is CASSFLAGGGDEQFF. DNA for the CDR3: TGTGCCAGCAGTTTCTTAGCGGGAGGTGGCGATGAGCAGTTCTTC.

The rearrangement uses TRBV5-6 and TRBJ1-2; D gene unclear. The ends were cut back, 1 base at V and 3 bases at J, with 7 bases in the middle. This CDR3 comprises 13 residues. Germline loops: CDR1 SGHDT, CDR2 YYEEEE. The CDR3 loop reads CASSLRGDYGYTF. CDR3 bases: TGTGCCAGCAGCTTGCGGGGAGACTATGGCTACACCTTC.

The CDR3 region is CASSFAGGTDTQYF. The CDR3 region has the DNA TGTGCCAGCAGCTTTGCGGGAGGTACAGATACGCAGTATTTT. This chain links TRBV11-2 with TRBJ2-3; 8 bases line up with TRBD2. The CDR3 totals 14 residues. J gave up 3 bases and V 3 bases, and 2 bases lay outside the gene matches. Germline V lookup: CDR1 SGHAT, CDR2 FQNNGV. Full variable domain (outside the CDR3, taken from reference TRBV11-2 and TRBJ2-3): EAGVAQSPRYKIIEKRQSVAFWCNPISGHATLYWYQQILGQGPKLLIQFQNNGVVDDSQLPKDRFSAERLKGVDSTLKIQPAKLEDSAVYLCASSFAGGTDTQYFGPGTRLTVL.